This TCR beta chain was sequenced for a study of T cell repertoires in aging, cancer and after chemotherapy. Study-wide results and caveats: In each cancer cohort, median generation probability increased across chemotherapy, suggesting thymic output rebounded.

TRB rearrangements spanning V, D and J were amplified using mixed TRB-A/B primers. Using its own MiXCR run on the multiplex PCR reads, TCRdb lists one record per CDR3 protein. The sample carries about 550 distinct CDR3 sequences, 15% to 20% recorded once. Trimming took 5 bases from V and 6 from J; bases not matched to a gene: 11. CDR3 length equals 17 residues. Germline V CDR1 and CDR2: SGHRS, YFSETQ. The template was genomic DNA from peripheral blood, not RNA. Notes on this clonotype: Its matching antigen is unknown.

The chain combines TRBV5-1 with TRBJ2-1; 13 bases are shared with TRBD2. This receptor was taken from a human donor with a solid tumor. The source material was blood. DNA of the CDR3: TGCGCCAGCAGTGGGACTAGCGGGGTTGCCTCTGTCAATGAGCAGTTCTTC. It codes for CASSGTSGVASVNEQFF.